This T cell receptor beta chain comes out of a study of CD8+ T cells in alopecia areata. Overall study context: Treated individuals took tofacitinib by mouth, 5 to 10 mg twice daily. General study points: Across lesional scalp, and particularly alopecia totalis/universalis, clonality surpassed that of normal scalp.

CDR3 length: 15 residues. Germline V gene lookup returns CDR1 SGHAT and CDR2 FQDESV (reference sequence). Deletions cut 3 bases from V and 6 bases from J, with 12 bases between. With respect to this clone: Its cognate antigen is unknown.

Treatment: oral pan-JAK inhibitor, 5-10 mg twice daily. Patients with alopecia areata provided lesional scalp punch biopsies as well as peripheral blood. Extraction and reverse transcription of RNA yielded cDNA as the sequencing template. The data were produced by immunoSEQ multiplex PCR, yet TCRdb's version contains in-frame clones alone and is incomplete. The sample lists about 160,000 clones; less than 80% were seen once. This specimen was CD4+ T cells sorted from blood, taken at week 24, from a patient treated with tofacitinib. This TCR was recovered from a human donor with alopecia areata. The chain is built from TRBV11-1 and TRBJ1-6; no firm D call. Here the CDR3 reads CASSFSSSSNSPLHF. The CDR3 DNA follows: TGTGCCAGCAGCTTTAGCTCGTCGAGTAATTCACCCCTCCACTTT.